What follows are 10 T cell receptor beta chains derived from one specimen sequenced in a study of regulatory T cells in long-lasting Graves disease. Investigators prepared the TCR beta libraries by applying iRepertoire HTBI primers and Arm-PCR of CDR3 regions. One entry per CDR3 protein results from TCRdb running MiXCR on the multiplex PCR reads. Found here are 350,000 to 400,000 distinct CDR3 sequences, 15% to 17% of them singletons; the top ten hold approximately 22%. Time point specified: newly diagnosed GD, antithyroid drugs for less than 3 months. PBMC-extracted RNA yielded the TCR library. This specimen was peripheral blood mononuclear cells (PBMCs), taken at new diagnosis, from a patient treated with antithyroid drugs. The receptors were gathered from a female donor with Graves disease.

The chain carries TRBV9 and TRBJ1-2, with TRBD1 matching over 7 bases. CDR1 and CDR2 (germline): SGDLS, YYNGEE. V shed 3 bases, J shed 12 bases, and the junction held 8 bases outside the gene matches. The CDR3 consists of 12 residues. CDR3: CASSEYRGANTF. The CDR3 nucleotides read TGTGCCAGCAGCGAATACAGGGGCGCAAACACCTTC.

In its sample, this clonotype was seen many times. The chain carries TRBV12-3 or TRBV12-4 and TRBJ1-3; no reliable D call. The CDR3 is 17 residues long. V lost 1 base to trimming and J lost 0 bases, with 13 bases between them. The CDR3 bases are TGTGCCAGCAGTTTAGATTTCCAGCGAAACTCTGGAAACACCATATATTTT. Translating gives CASSLDFQRNSGNTIYF.

This clonotype was recorded at least ten times. This chain links TRBV6-1 with TRBJ2-7, with 10 bases that match TRBD1. CDR3 length equals 15 residues. The germline CDR1 and CDR2 sequences are MNHNS and SASEGT. The V gene end was trimmed by 3 bases and the J gene end by 5 bases; junction bases not matched to a gene: 7. CDR3 amino acids: CASSDRDRGFHEQYF. DNA for the CDR3: TGTGCCAGCAGTGACCGGGACAGGGGATTCCACGAGCAGTACTTC.

The CDR3 here is CASSPTGYDTEAFF. CDR3 bases: TGTGCCAGCAGCCCCACAGGGTATGACACTGAAGCTTTCTTT. The chain is built from TRBV14 and TRBJ1-1; possibly TRBD1 for D (6 bases). CDR3 length equals 14 residues. Trimming stripped 4 bases from V and 3 bases from J, with 12 bases between. Germline assignment: CDR1 SGHDN and CDR2 FVKESK. The full variable domain, in which reference TRBV14 and TRBJ1-1 provide the parts outside the CDR3, is EAGVTQFPSHSVIEKGQTVTLRCDPISGHDNLYWYRRVMGKEIKFLLHFVKESKQDESGMPNNRFLAERTGGTYSTLKVQPAELEDSGVYFCASSPTGYDTEAFFGQGTRLTVV.

Many counts were recorded for this clonotype. The chain carries TRBV6-2 or TRBV6-3 and TRBJ2-5; 7 nucleotides match TRBD1. CDR3 length: 17 amino acids. Germline V gives CDR1 MNHEY, CDR2 SVGEGT. V dropped 8 bases and J dropped 0; count of bases not matched to a gene: 15. The chain's CDR3 is CASRPGQSNTDQETQYF. The CDR3 DNA reads TGTGCCAGCCGACCGGGACAGAGCAATACAGACCAAGAGACCCAGTACTTC.

The chain carries TRBV3-1 and TRBJ1-1; D may be TRBD1 (5 bases). This CDR3 has 13 amino acids. From germline, CDR1 is LGHDT and CDR2 YNNKEL (reference sequence). Trimming stripped 7 bases from V and 2 bases from J, with 11 bases between. CDR3 coding DNA: TGTGCCAGCACCCAGGGCGTCAACACTGAAGCTTTCTTT. It translates to CASTQGVNTEAFF.

In its sample, this clonotype was seen a few times. The chain carries TRBV5-1 and TRBJ2-5, with 14 positions matching TRBD2. J lost 1 base, V lost 4 bases, and 12 bases had no gene match. The germline V gene has CDR1 SGHRS and CDR2 YFSETQ. The CDR3 is 19 residues long. The CDR3 nucleotides are TGCGCCAGCAGCCCGGGGCCAGCCGGGACTAGCGGGAGCCAAGAGACCCAGTACTTC. This gives the protein CASSPGPAGTSGSQETQYF. Drawing the rest from reference TRBV5-1 and TRBJ2-5, the complete variable domain is KAGVTQTPRYLIKTRGQQVTLSCSPISGHRSVSWYQQTPGQGLQFLFEYFSETQRNKGNFPGRFSGRQFSNSRSEMNVSTLELGDSALYLCASSPGPAGTSGSQETQYFGPGTRLLVL.

This clonotype was detected many times. This chain connects TRBV20-1 to TRBJ2-2; possible D gene TRBD2, 6 bases. Germline V lookup: CDR1 DFQATT, CDR2 SNEGSKA (reference sequence). The CDR3 has 16 amino acids. V was cut by 2 bases and J by 0 bases, with 13 bases left in between. CDR3 residues: CSARSGDSANTGELFF. For the CDR3, the DNA is TGCAGTGCTAGATCCGGGGACTCCGCGAACACCGGGGAGCTGTTTTTT.

This clonotype turned up a few times. This chain links TRBV4-1 with TRBJ2-7, with D uncertain. The CDR3 spans 19 residues. The germline CDR1 and CDR2 sequences are MGHRA and YSYEKL. V was trimmed by 4 bases and J by 6 bases, leaving 31 bases between them. This CDR3 reads CASSPRTMSTPYSNSEQYF. DNA for the CDR3: TGCGCCAGCAGCCCGAGGACGATGTCGACACCATACTCAAACAGCGAGCAGTACTTC.

This clonotype has at least ten counts. The chain recombines TRBV28 with TRBJ1-2, with D possibly being TRBD1 (6 bases). The CDR3 extends over 15 amino acids. The V end was cut by 2 bases, the J end by 3 bases, with 13 bases between. Germline V gene sequence: CDR1 MDHEN, CDR2 SYDVKM. CDR3 coding DNA: TGTGCCAGCAGTTTACCAGCGGGGGCCCACTATGGCTACACCTTC. It translates to CASSLPAGAHYGYTF.